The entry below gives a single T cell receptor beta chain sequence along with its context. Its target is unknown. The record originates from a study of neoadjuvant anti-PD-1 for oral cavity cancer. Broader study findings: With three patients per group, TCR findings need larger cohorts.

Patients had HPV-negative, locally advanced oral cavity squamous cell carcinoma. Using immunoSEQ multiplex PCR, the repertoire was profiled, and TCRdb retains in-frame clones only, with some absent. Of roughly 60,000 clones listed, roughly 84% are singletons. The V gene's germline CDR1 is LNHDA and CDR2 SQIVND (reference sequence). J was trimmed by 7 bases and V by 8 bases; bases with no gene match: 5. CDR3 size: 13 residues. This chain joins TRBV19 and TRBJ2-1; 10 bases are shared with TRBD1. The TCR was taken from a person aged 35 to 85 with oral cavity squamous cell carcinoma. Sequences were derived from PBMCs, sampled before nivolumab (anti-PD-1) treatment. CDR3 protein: CASGRDRGNEQFF. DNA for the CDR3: TGTGCCAGTGGGCGGGACAGGGGTAATGAGCAGTTCTTC. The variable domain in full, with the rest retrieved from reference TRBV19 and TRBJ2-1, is DGGITQSPKYLFRKEGQNVTLSCEQNLNHDAMYWYRQDPGQGLRLIYYSQIVNDFQKGDIAEGYSVSREKKESFPLTVTSAQKNPTAFYLCASGRDRGNEQFFGPGTRLTVL.